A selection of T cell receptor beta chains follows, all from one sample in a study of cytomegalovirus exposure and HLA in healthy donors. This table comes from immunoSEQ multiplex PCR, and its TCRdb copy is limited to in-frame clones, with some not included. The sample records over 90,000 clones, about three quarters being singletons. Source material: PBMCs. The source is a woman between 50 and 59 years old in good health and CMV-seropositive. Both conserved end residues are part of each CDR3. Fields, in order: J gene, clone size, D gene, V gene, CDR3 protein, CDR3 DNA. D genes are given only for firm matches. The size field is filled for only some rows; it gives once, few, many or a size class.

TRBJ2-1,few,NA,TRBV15,CATSETRAGEQFF,TGTGCCACCAGCGAGACTAGGGCCGGTGAGCAGTTCTTC
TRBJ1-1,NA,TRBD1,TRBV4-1,CASSQEDRGLAFF,TGCGCCAGCAGCCAAGAGGACAGGGGGCTAGCTTTCTTT
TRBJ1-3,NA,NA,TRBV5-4,CASSLGDKSGNTIYF,TGTGCCAGCAGCTTGGGGGACAAATCTGGAAACACCATATATTTT
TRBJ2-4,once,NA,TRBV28,CASSLSFLRHLAKNIQYF,TGTGCCAGCAGTTTATCCTTTTTGAGACACTTAGCCAAAAACATTCAGTACTTC
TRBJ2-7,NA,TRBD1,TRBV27,CASSISPGQGTYEQYF,TGTGCCAGCAGTATATCGCCGGGACAGGGGACCTACGAGCAGTACTTC
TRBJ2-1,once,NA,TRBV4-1,CASSQLTGYNEQFF,TGCGCCAGCAGCCAGCTCACGGGCTACAATGAGCAGTTCTTC
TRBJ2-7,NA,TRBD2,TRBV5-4,CASSPRRGREGLNEQYF,TGTGCCAGCAGCCCCCGTAGGGGGCGGGAGGGCCTGAACGAGCAGTACTTC
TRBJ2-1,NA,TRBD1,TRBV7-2,CASSLQGARNEQFF,TGTGCCAGCAGCTTACAGGGGGCGCGTAATGAGCAGTTCTTC
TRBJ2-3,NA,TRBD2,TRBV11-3,CASSLGLAGAGTDTQYF,TGTGCCAGCAGCTTAGGGCTAGCGGGAGCCGGCACAGATACGCAGTATTTT
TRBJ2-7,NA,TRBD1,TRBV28,CASSSVQGMGEQYF,TGTGCCAGCAGTTCAGTACAGGGGATGGGCGAGCAGTACTTC
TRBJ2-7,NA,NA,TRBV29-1,CSVAETRQYF,TGCAGCGTCGCCGAGACTCGGCAGTACTTC
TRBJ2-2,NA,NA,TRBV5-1,CASSRSQGSTTGELFF,TGCGCCAGCAGCAGGTCTCAGGGATCGACCACCGGGGAGCTGTTTTTT
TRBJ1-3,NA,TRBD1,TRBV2,CASSPQVRGTGNTIYF,TGTGCCAGCAGTCCCCAGGTCAGGGGGACCGGAAACACCATATATTTT
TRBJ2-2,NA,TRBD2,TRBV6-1,CASSERFLLLSGRTANTGELFF,TGTGCCAGCAGTGAAAGGTTTTTGCTCCTTAGCGGGAGAACCGCGAACACCGGGGAGCTGTTTTTT
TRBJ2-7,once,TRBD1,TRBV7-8,CASSLSTGGAYEQYF,TGTGCCAGCAGCTTAAGCACAGGGGGCGCCTACGAGCAGTACTTC
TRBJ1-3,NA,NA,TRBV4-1,CASSQEESTGNTIYF,TGCGCCAGCAGCCAAGAGGAGTCCACTGGAAACACCATATATTTT
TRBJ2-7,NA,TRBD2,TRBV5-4,CASSLGGTSALSEQYF,TGTGCCAGCAGCTTGGGGGGGACTAGCGCCCTCAGCGAGCAGTACTTC
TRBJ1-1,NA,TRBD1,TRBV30,CAWKRGHGTEAFF,TGTGCCTGGAAAAGGGGGCATGGCACTGAAGCTTTCTTT
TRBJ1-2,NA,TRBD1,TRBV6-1,CASSEGQGGMRYTF,TGTGCCAGCAGTGAGGGACAGGGGGGAATGAGGTACACCTTC
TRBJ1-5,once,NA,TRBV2,CASSGQAINQPQHF,TGTGCCAGCAGTGGGCAGGCGATCAATCAGCCCCAGCATTTT
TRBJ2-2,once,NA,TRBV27,CASSLWSGNTGELFF,TGTGCCAGCAGTTTATGGTCCGGGAACACCGGGGAGCTGTTTTTT
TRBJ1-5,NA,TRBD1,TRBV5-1,CASSLISGGGQPQHF,TGCGCCAGCAGCTTGATATCAGGGGGTGGTCAGCCCCAGCATTTT
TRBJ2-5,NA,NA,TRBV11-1,CASSIQRRGETQYF,TGTGCCAGCAGCATCCAGCGGCGGGGAGAGACCCAGTACTTC
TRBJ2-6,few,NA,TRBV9,CASSARVAGANVLTF,TGTGCCAGCAGCGCCAGGGTAGCCGGGGCCAACGTCCTGACTTTC
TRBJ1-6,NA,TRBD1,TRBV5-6,CASSNRRTGGDFSPLHF,TGTGCCAGCAGCAACCGCCGCACAGGGGGCGATTTTTCACCCCTCCACTTT
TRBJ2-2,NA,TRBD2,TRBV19,CASKKRDHYGELFF,TGTGCCAGTAAAAAGCGGGACCACTACGGGGAGCTGTTTTTT
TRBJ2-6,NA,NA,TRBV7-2,CASSLSSSTGANVLTF,TGTGCCAGCAGCTTATCGAGTTCTACTGGGGCCAACGTCCTGACTTTC